This TCR beta chain was sequenced for a study of blood T cell repertoires in COVID-19. Method: immunoSEQ multiplex PCR; TCRdb's copy keeps in-frame clones and lacks some. Of about 100,000 clones listed, roughly 84% are singletons. Germline V gene data show CDR1 as WNHNN and CDR2 as SYGVQD (reference sequence). This CDR3 contains 15 residues. Unmatched junction bases numbered 9, after V lost 3 bases and J lost 8 bases. V and J are TRBV10-1 and TRBJ2-1, with 8 nucleotides matching TRBD1. The clonotype was recovered from a human donor in a cohort sampled during active COVID-19. Specimen: peripheral blood. The DNA for the CDR3 is TGCGCCAGCAGTGATCGGGACAGGACAACCGATGAGCAGTTCTTC. Protein: CASSDRDRTTDEQFF.